This T cell receptor (beta chain) was identified during a study of hypomethylating agent response in myelodysplastic syndrome. The study's findings and limits: After hypomethylating agent treatment, diversity and clonality showed no significant change, overall or by response. The MDS versus healthy comparison may be affected by non-age-matched controls.

Survey resolution used two replicates of approximately 200 ng, totaling approximately 400 ng DNA. Clones were read by immunoSEQ multiplex PCR, and TCRdb kept only the in-frame ones, dropping some. In the table there are several thousand clones, about 81% of which are singletons. As for this clone: Its cognate antigen is unknown.

Material: bone marrow, obtained before or after starting hypomethylating agent treatment for myelodysplastic syndrome (not recorded which). This clonotype was sampled from a human donor with myelodysplastic syndrome.

CDR3 residues: CASSLERLATDTQYF. The CDR3 DNA sequence: TGCGCCAGCAGCTTGGAGAGACTAGCGACAGATACGCAGTATTTT. The V gene is TRBV5-1, the J gene TRBJ2-3; 8 positions match TRBD2. CDR1 SGHRS and CDR2 YFSETQ come from the germline V gene. Unmatched junction bases numbered 3, after V lost 0 bases and J lost 3 bases. The CDR3 spans 15 residues.